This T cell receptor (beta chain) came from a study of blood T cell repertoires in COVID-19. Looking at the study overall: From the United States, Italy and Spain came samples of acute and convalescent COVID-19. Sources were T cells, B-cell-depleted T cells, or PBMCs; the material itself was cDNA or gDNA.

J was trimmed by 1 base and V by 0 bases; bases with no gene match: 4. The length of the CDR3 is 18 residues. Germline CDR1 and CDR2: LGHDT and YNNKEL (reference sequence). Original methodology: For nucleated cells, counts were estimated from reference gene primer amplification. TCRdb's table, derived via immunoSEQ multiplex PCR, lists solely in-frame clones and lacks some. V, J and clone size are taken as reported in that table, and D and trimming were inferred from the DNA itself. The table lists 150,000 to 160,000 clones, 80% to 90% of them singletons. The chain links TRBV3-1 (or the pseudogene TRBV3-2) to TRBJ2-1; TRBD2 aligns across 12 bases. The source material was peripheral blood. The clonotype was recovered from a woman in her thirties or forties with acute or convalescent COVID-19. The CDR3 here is CASSQELAGGPSYNEQFF. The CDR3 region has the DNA TGTGCCAGCAGCCAAGAGCTAGCGGGAGGGCCATCCTACAATGAGCAGTTCTTC.